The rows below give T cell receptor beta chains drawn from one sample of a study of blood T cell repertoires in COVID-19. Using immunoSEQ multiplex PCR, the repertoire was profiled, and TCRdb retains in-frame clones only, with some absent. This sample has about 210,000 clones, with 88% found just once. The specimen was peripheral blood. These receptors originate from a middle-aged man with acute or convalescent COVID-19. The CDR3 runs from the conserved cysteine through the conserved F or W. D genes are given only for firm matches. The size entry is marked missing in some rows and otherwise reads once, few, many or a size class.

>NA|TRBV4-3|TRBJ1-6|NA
CASSHSIWEPLHF
TGCGCCAGCAGCCATTCCATCTGGGAGCCCCTCCACTTT
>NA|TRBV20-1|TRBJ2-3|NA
CSASFIDTQYF
TGCAGTGCTAGTTTCATAGATACGCAGTATTTT
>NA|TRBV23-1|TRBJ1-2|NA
CASSQSGGDCYGYTF
TGCGCCAGCAGTCAATCGGGCGGGGACTGCTATGGCTACACCTTC
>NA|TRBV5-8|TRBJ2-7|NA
CASSLRSDEQYF
TGTGCCAGCAGCTTGCGGAGCGACGAGCAGTACTTC
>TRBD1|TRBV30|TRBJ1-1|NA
CAWSVGPGTGHTEAFF
TGTGCCTGGAGTGTAGGCCCCGGGACAGGGCACACTGAAGCTTTCTTT
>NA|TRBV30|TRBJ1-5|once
CAWRPVNNQPQHF
TGTGCCTGGAGGCCAGTAAACAATCAGCCCCAGCATTTT
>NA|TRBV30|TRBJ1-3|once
CAWGTGDGNTIYF
TGTGCCTGGGGTACCGGAGATGGAAACACCATATATTTT
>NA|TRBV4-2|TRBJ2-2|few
CASSQLGRDGELFF
TGTGCCAGCAGCCAACTCGGGCGGGACGGGGAGCTGTTTTTT
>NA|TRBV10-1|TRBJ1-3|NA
CASSGNSGNTIYF
TGCGCCAGCAGTGGTAACTCTGGAAACACCATATATTTT
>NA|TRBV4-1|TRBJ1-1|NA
CASSQVSSNTEAFF
TGCGCCAGCAGCCAAGTTTCCTCGAACACTGAAGCTTTCTTT